This T cell receptor beta chain was captured by sequencing in a study of shared clonotypes between healthy human individuals. The authors ran the assay at deep level. Clones were sequenced by immunoSEQ multiplex PCR, and TCRdb holds only the in-frame ones, with some missing. The table has some 2.4 million clones, roughly 93% seen once; the top ten hold approximately 0.35%. Germline lookup yields CDR1 KGHSH and CDR2 LQKENI. The CDR3 consists of 14 residues. The V gene lost 6 bases and the J gene lost 1 base, with 10 bases spanning the gap. Donors had no recently reported acute infections or vaccinations and were HIV-negative.

The receptor comes from a man aged 18-30 years in good health. Some clones in this sample may be carry-over from other donors' samples. Sequenced sample: naive CD4+ T cells from PBMCs. Subset noted: CD45RA+ positively selected. This chain connects TRBV18 to TRBJ1-5, with D possibly being TRBD1 (5 bases). The chain's CDR3 is CASSEQVSNQPQHF. The CDR3 DNA reads as TGTGCCAGCTCCGAACAGGTGAGCAATCAGCCCCAGCATTTT.